These T cell receptor beta chains were read from a single sample in a study of T cell clonotyping in hematopoietic cell transplantation. TCRdb's copy holds only in-frame clones and misses some; the assay was immunoSEQ multiplex PCR. The table includes roughly 20,000 clones, 86% detected once. Sequencing was performed on peripheral blood mononuclear cells, taken before stem cell transplant. All receptors derive from a man in his fifties with acute myeloid leukemia. Some clones in this sample may be carry-over from other donors' samples. CDR3s include the opening cysteine and the closing phenylalanine or tryptophan. The D gene is left open where the match is weak. Size tells how often a clone was seen (once, few, many) or the class of an expanded clone, and some rows leave it out.

v_gene	j_gene	d_gene	abundance	CDR3nt	CDR3aa
TRBV7-9	TRBJ2-5	TRBD1	NA	TGTGCCAGCAGCACGAAACAGGGGGCCGGTCAAGAGACCCAGTACTTC	CASSTKQGAGQETQYF
TRBV18	TRBJ1-4	NA	NA	TGTGCCAGCTCACCTGGGGGCACAGGTTTCGAAAAACTGTTTTTT	CASSPGGTGFEKLFF
TRBV2	TRBJ1-1	NA	NA	TGTGCCAGCTCCGGGTACGGGATGAACACTGAAGCTTTCTTT	CASSGYGMNTEAFF
TRBV28	TRBJ2-3	NA	NA	TGTGCCAGCAGTTTATCTGCACCCACAGATACGCAGTATTTT	CASSLSAPTDTQYF
TRBV5-1	TRBJ1-6	NA	NA	TGCGCCAGCAGCTTGGAAGGCGGTAGCTCCTATAATTCACCCCTCCACTTT	CASSLEGGSSYNSPLHF
TRBV7-3	TRBJ2-7	NA	once	TGTGCCAGCAGCTTAACGGGGGGTGCGGGGGAGCAGTACTTC	CASSLTGGAGEQYF
TRBV7-8	TRBJ1-2	NA	once	TGTGCCAGCAGCAATGGTACCCGAAAGACCTATGGCTACACCTTC	CASSNGTRKTYGYTF
TRBV19	TRBJ1-5	NA	NA	TGTGCCAGTAGTATAGCAGAGGGGGAGCCCCAGCATTTT	CASSIAEGEPQHF
TRBV6-6	TRBJ1-1	NA	NA	TGTGCCAGCCACGAGGCAGGGGAGTTCTCGGCTTTCTTT	CASHEAGEFSAFF
TRBV2	TRBJ1-5	NA	NA	TGTGCCAGCAGTGAAGCCAGGGCCAGCAATCAGCCCCAGCATTTT	CASSEARASNQPQHF
TRBV7-2	TRBJ1-2	NA	NA	TGTGCCAGCAGCATGGAACACTATGGCTACACCTTC	CASSMEHYGYTF
TRBV28	TRBJ1-6	NA	NA	TGTGCCACCACGGGGGGGTATAATTCACCCCTCCACTTT	CATTGGYNSPLHF
TRBV7-2	TRBJ2-7	NA	NA	TGTGCCAGCAGCTTGGGGACGGAGAACTACGAGCAGTACTTC	CASSLGTENYEQYF
TRBV5-1	TRBJ1-6	NA	NA	TGCGCCAGCAGCTTGGGCGACAGGAGTTCACCCCTCCACTTT	CASSLGDRSSPLHF